These T cell receptor beta chains were read from a single sample in a study of shared clonotypes between healthy human individuals. Measured with immunoSEQ multiplex PCR; TCRdb has only the in-frame clones, and not every one. The table records approximately 590,000 clones, 95% to 96% of them present only once. Sequencing was carried out using naive CD8+ T cells sorted from blood. The source is a woman under 40 in good health. Each CDR3 is given without its conserved first and last residue.

v_call: TRBV27
cdr3_aa: ASSPSTPDNEQF

v_call: TRBV28
cdr3_aa: ASSSGQGASYEQY

v_call: TRBV28
cdr3_aa: ASSMEGDEQF

v_call: TRBV7-9
cdr3_aa: ASNPETNTGELF

v_call: TRBV6-5
cdr3_aa: ASSYGGPYGYT

v_call: TRBV19
cdr3_aa: ASSIRGFNQPQH

v_call: TRBV27
cdr3_aa: ASSLGAPGHRGEQY

v_call: TRBV27
cdr3_aa: ASSLSTGTGLAEQY

v_call: TRBV10-1
cdr3_aa: ASSELAGPLGEQY

v_call: TRBV28
cdr3_aa: ASSLVGGLGEETQY

v_call: TRBV28
cdr3_aa: ASSSWDANTEAF

v_call: TRBV6-5
cdr3_aa: ASSYTNTGELF

v_call: TRBV5-1
cdr3_aa: ASSLGLAEIYEQY

v_call: TRBV29-1
cdr3_aa: SVVYQGLGYT

v_call: TRBV28
cdr3_aa: ASSFSRGTYEQY

v_call: TRBV11-2
cdr3_aa: ASSLAGARQGTDTQY

v_call: TRBV9
cdr3_aa: ASSAGTSGSYEQY

v_call: TRBV25-1
cdr3_aa: ASSEGNQPQH

v_call: TRBV5-4
cdr3_aa: ASSSSQDNEQF

v_call: TRBV5-1
cdr3_aa: ASSSTTSGRGEQY

v_call: TRBV6-4
cdr3_aa: ASSPTGGSYNEQF

v_call: TRBV2
cdr3_aa: ASITWEGSGNTIY

v_call: TRBV5-4
cdr3_aa: ASSVDRDPIAF

v_call: TRBV25-1
cdr3_aa: ASSVGLTEQY

v_call: TRBV28
cdr3_aa: ASSHGQVVYNEQF

v_call: TRBV6-1
cdr3_aa: ASSEEALANEKLF

v_call: TRBV2
cdr3_aa: ASSEGMDSATYEQY

v_call: TRBV5-6
cdr3_aa: ASSPQGNYEQY

v_call: TRBV15
cdr3_aa: ATSADNQPQH

v_call: TRBV5-4
cdr3_aa: ASSPRVNTEAF

v_call: TRBV28
cdr3_aa: ASSTGQGNQPQH

v_call: TRBV28
cdr3_aa: ASTETGRRPSYEQY

v_call: TRBV7-9
cdr3_aa: ASSSGTSGDEQY

v_call: TRBV11-2
cdr3_aa: ASSFHANTEAF

v_call: TRBV5-1
cdr3_aa: ATIRGQFNQPQH

v_call: TRBV5-6
cdr3_aa: ASSKPLQESNTEAF

v_call: TRBV11-2
cdr3_aa: ASSLATVYEQY